Below, 19 T cell receptor beta chains from the same sample are listed, as sequenced in a study of shared clonotypes between healthy human individuals. The method was immunoSEQ multiplex PCR; TCRdb's version includes in-frame clones alone and lacks a portion of them. Of approximately 2.4 million clones listed, 90% to 97% were seen once; the top ten hold 0.1% to 0.15%. Sequencing used naive CD4+ T cells sorted from blood. Specified subset: CD45RA+ positively selected. The source is a man between 18 and 29 years old in good health.

J is TRBJ1-6 and V is TRBV6-6; a weak D match, TRBD1 (6 bases). The CDR3 loop spans 14 amino acids. The germline V gene encodes CDR1 MNHNY and CDR2 SVGAGI (reference sequence). V lost 4 bases and J lost 8, with 12 bases in between. In DNA, the CDR3 is TGTGCCAGCAGTTCGGGGGCCGGGGATTCACCCCTCCACTTT. Its translation is CASSSGAGDSPLHF.

The chain carries TRBV6-1 and TRBJ2-3; 8 bases map to TRBD2. CDR1 and CDR2 (germline): MNHNS, SASEGT. The CDR3 contains 13 residues. With 7 bases clipped from V and 4 bases from J, the junction kept 4 bases outside the gene matches. The CDR3 sequence: CASNREGADTQYF. The CDR3, as DNA: TGTGCCAGCAACCGGGAGGGTGCAGATACGCAGTATTTT.

The chain is built from TRBV11-2 and TRBJ1-6; D gene unclear. CDR1 is SGHAT, CDR2 FQNNGV, per germline. The V end lost 2 bases, the J end lost 9 bases, and 8 bases lay between the germline ends. The CDR3 has 13 amino acids. CDR3 amino acids: CASSLFEGSPLHF. The CDR3 coding sequence is TGTGCCAGCAGCTTATTCGAAGGTTCACCCCTCCACTTT.

The V gene is TRBV2, the J gene TRBJ2-3; D not certain. Trimming shortened V by 8 bases and J by 2 bases, and 5 bases separated the two germline ends. This CDR3 contains 11 residues. CDR1 SNHLY and CDR2 FYNNEI come from the germline V gene. CDR3: CASCLTDTQYF. The CDR3 DNA sequence: TGTGCCAGCTGCCTCACAGATACGCAGTATTTT.

The V and J genes are TRBV11-1 and TRBJ2-2; tentative D call: TRBD2 (5 bases). This CDR3 comprises 14 residues. V lost 5 bases to trimming and J lost 6 bases, with 13 bases between them. The V gene's germline CDR1 is SGHAT and CDR2 FQDESV (reference sequence). The CDR3 spells CASSATRMSGELFF. The CDR3 coding sequence is TGTGCCAGCAGCGCTACTAGGATGTCCGGGGAGCTGTTTTTT.

The CDR3 sequence is CASERGVAETQYF. The CDR3 DNA follows: TGTGCCAGCGAGCGGGGGGTTGCGGAGACCCAGTACTTC. The chain is built from TRBV2 and TRBJ2-5; 9 positions agree with TRBD2. J was trimmed by 5 bases and V by 8 bases; bases with no gene match: 6. CDR3 size: 13 residues. Germline-derived CDR1 and CDR2 are SNHLY and FYNNEI.

The gene calls are TRBV6-5 and TRBJ1-1, with 7 bases lining up with TRBD1. Germline assignment: CDR1 MNHEY and CDR2 SVGAGI. CDR3 size: 15 residues. J lost 5 bases, V lost 4 bases, and 10 bases had no gene match. The CDR3 loop reads CASSWTGTLGTEAFF. Written as DNA, the CDR3 is TGTGCCAGCAGTTGGACAGGTACTCTTGGGACTGAAGCTTTCTTT.

The chain combines TRBV6-6 with TRBJ2-7; 9 nucleotides line up with TRBD1. V shed 3 bases and J 2 bases; nucleotides not matched to a gene: 5. Germline lookup yields CDR1 MNHNY and CDR2 SVGAGI (reference sequence). This CDR3 has 15 amino acids. CDR3 sequence: CASSYDRGLPYEQYF. CDR3 nucleotides: TGTGCCAGCAGTTATGACAGGGGGTTACCCTACGAGCAGTACTTC.

CDR3 nucleotides: TGTGCCAGCAGTATCCCGGGACAATACGAGCAGTACTTC. Amino acid sequence: CASSIPGQYEQYF. The chain joins TRBV6-6 to TRBJ2-7; weak D call: TRBD1 (6 bases). Per the germline V gene, CDR1 is MNHNY and CDR2 is SVGAGI (reference sequence). This CDR3 contains 13 residues. The germline V and J ends were trimmed by 5 bases and 4 bases, with 12 bases remaining between them.

This sequence joins TRBV5-1 and TRBJ2-7; no definite D call. This CDR3 comprises 11 residues. Trimming took off 6 bases at V and 1 base at J, with 5 bases between the two ends. Germline-derived CDR1 and CDR2 are SGHRS and YFSETQ. The CDR3 sequence: CASKASYEQYF. As DNA, the CDR3 is TGCGCCAGCAAGGCATCCTACGAGCAGTACTTC.

V and J are TRBV2 and TRBJ2-1; either TRBD1 or TRBD2 may supply D (5 bases each). Trimming cost V 6 bases and J 5 bases, with 14 bases left between them. The CDR3 extends over 14 amino acids. Germline CDR1 is SNHLY and CDR2 is FYNNEI. DNA of the CDR3: TGTGCCAGCAGGGGACCCTTAGGGAACAATGAGCAGTTCTTC. It is translated as CASRGPLGNNEQFF.

V usage is TRBV18 and J usage is TRBJ1-2; no firm D call. V gave up 0 bases and J gave up 1 base, with 9 bases separating them. The CDR3 totals 15 residues. Germline V gives CDR1 KGHSH, CDR2 LQKENI. The CDR3 is CASSPPGLLNYGYTF. CDR3 nucleotide sequence: TGTGCCAGCTCACCACCGGGGTTACTTAACTATGGCTACACCTTC.

V is TRBV5-6 and J is TRBJ2-5, with no clear D. The germline CDR1 and CDR2 sequences are SGHDT and YYEEEE. This CDR3 is 13 amino acids long. V lost 2 bases to trimming and J lost 3 bases, with 8 bases between them. CDR3 loop: CASSLGRKETQYF. The DNA of the CDR3 is TGTGCCAGCAGCTTAGGCAGAAAAGAGACCCAGTACTTC.

The chain couples TRBV27 to TRBJ2-3; a weak D match, TRBD2 (5 bases). The CDR3 is made up of 15 amino acids. The germline V and J ends were trimmed by 3 bases and 8 bases, with 18 bases remaining between them. Per the germline V gene, CDR1 is MNHEY and CDR2 is SMNVEV (reference sequence). The CDR3 DNA reads as TGTGCCAGCAGTTTCCCATCGAGCGGCGCCACTACGCAGTATTTT. This encodes CASSFPSSGATTQYF.

V gene TRBV19 combines with J gene TRBJ1-1, with a possible D match to TRBD1 (5 bases). This CDR3 contains 12 residues. The germline CDR1 and CDR2 sequences are LNHDA and SQIVND (reference sequence). Trimming stripped 6 bases from V and 5 bases from J, with 10 bases between. The CDR3 DNA is TGTGCCAGTAGCAGGGAATGGACTGAAGCTTTCTTT. It codes for CASSREWTEAFF.

V usage is TRBV6-1 and J usage is TRBJ1-6; D is perhaps TRBD1 (5 bases). The V end was cut by 0 bases, the J end by 9 bases, with 6 bases between. This CDR3 comprises 13 residues. Germline V CDR1 and CDR2: MNHNS, SASEGT. CDR3 DNA sequence: TGTGCCAGCAGTGAAGCGGGGGGTTCACCCCTCCACTTT. Its translation is CASSEAGGSPLHF.

The chain carries TRBV7-2 and TRBJ2-7; D gene unclear. V shed 2 bases and J shed 6 bases, with 14 bases lying between them. The V gene's germline CDR1 is SGHTA and CDR2 FQGNSA. CDR3 length equals 14 residues. CDR3 DNA: TGTGCCAGCAGCTTATACTCCCCGATGGGCGAGCAGTACTTC. Translated, it gives CASSLYSPMGEQYF.

The chain uses TRBV18 and TRBJ1-6; D remains ambiguous. Per the germline V gene, CDR1 is KGHSH and CDR2 is LQKENI. This CDR3 region has 13 residues. V was pared by 5 bases and J by 7 bases, with 9 bases between. Here the CDR3 reads CASSGRENSPLHF. The CDR3 DNA reads as TGTGCCAGCTCAGGAAGGGAGAATTCACCCCTCCACTTT.

As regards this clone: The same CDR3 is also encoded by other DNA sequences in this sample. The gene calls are TRBV29-1 and TRBJ2-3; no clear D. V was clipped by 1 base and J by 3 bases, with 8 bases between them. Per the germline V gene, CDR1 is SQVTM and CDR2 is ANQGSEA. This CDR3 has 13 amino acids. CDR3 residues: CSVEGRLTDTQYF. In DNA, the CDR3 is TGCAGCGTTGAAGGACGGTTGACAGATACGCAGTATTTT.